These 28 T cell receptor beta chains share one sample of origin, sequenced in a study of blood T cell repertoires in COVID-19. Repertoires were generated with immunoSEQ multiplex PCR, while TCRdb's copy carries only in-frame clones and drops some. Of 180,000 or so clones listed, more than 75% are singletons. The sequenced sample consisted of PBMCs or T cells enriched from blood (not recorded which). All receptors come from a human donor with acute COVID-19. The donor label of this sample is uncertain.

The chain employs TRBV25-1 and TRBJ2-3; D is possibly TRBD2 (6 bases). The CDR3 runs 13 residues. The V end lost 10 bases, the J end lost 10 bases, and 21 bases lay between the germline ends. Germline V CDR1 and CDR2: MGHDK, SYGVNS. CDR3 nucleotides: TGTGCCACCCTTGGAGGGAGGAATGAGGCGCAGTATTTT. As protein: CATLGGRNEAQYF. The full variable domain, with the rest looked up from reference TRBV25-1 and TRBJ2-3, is EADIYQTPRYLVIGTGKKITLECSQTMGHDKMYWYQQDPGMELHLIHYSYGVNSTEKGDLSSESTVSRIRTEHFPLTLESARPSHTSQYLCATLGGRNEAQYFGPGTRLTVL.

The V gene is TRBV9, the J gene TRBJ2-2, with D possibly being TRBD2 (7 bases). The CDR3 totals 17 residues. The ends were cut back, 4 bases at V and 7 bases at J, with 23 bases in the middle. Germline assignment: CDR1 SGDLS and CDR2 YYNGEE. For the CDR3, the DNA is TGTGCCAGCAGCTATCCCCGGGGGGCAGAGTGGGACGGGGAGCTGTTTTTT. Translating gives CASSYPRGAEWDGELFF.

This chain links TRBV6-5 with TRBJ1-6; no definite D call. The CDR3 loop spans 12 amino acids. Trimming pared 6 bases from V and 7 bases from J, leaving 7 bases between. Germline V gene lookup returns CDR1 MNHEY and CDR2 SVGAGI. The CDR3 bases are TGTGCCAGCAGCATCAGGAATTCACCCCTCCACTTT. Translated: CASSIRNSPLHF.

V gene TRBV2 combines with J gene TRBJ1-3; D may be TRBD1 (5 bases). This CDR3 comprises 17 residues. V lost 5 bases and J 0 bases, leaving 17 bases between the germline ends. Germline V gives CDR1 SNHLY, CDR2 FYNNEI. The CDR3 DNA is TGTGCCAGCAGTTCCCGCAGAACAGGAAACTCTGGAAACACCATATATTTT. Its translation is CASSSRRTGNSGNTIYF.

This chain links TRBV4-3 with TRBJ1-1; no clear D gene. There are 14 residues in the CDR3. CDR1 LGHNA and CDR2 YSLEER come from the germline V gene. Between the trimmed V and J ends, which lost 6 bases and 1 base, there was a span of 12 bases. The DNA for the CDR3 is TGCGCCAGCAGTCTCGGTAGCCGGAACACTGAAGCTTTCTTT. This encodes CASSLGSRNTEAFF.

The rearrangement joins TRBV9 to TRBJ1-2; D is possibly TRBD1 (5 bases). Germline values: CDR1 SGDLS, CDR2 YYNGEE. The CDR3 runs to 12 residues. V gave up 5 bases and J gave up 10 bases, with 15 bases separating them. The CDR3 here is CASRASMGLYTF. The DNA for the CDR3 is TGTGCCAGCAGGGCCTCCATGGGACTCTACACCTTC.

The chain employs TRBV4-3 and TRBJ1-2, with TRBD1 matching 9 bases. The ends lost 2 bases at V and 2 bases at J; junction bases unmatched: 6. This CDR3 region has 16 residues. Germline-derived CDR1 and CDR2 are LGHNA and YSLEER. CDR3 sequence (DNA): TGCGCCAGCAGCCAACGTCCCGGGACAGGGAACTATGGCTACACCTTC. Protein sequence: CASSQRPGTGNYGYTF.

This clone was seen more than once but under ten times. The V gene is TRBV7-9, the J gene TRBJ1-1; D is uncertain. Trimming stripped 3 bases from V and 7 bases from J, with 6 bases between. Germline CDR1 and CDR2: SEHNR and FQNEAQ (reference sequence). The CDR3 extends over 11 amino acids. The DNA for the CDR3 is TGTGCCAGCAGCTTCCAGCGTGAAGCTTTCTTT. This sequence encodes CASSFQREAFF.

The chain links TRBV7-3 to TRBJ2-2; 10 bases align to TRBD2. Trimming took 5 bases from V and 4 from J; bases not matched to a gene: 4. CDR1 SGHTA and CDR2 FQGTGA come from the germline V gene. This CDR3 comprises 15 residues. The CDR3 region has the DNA TGTGCCAGCAGCAAGGGACTAGCGCGCACCGGGGAGCTGTTTTTT. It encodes CASSKGLARTGELFF.

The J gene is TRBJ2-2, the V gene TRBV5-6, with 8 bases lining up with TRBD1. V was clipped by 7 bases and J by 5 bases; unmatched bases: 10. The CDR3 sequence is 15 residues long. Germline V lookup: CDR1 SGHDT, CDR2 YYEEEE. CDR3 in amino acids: CASSPGGAETGELFF. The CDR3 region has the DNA TGTGCCAGCTCTCCAGGGGGCGCGGAAACCGGGGAGCTGTTTTTT.

CDR3 sequence: CASSTRDRNYGYTF. The CDR3 DNA sequence: TGTGCCAGCAGCACCCGGGACAGGAACTATGGCTACACCTTC. This chain uses TRBV9 with TRBJ1-2; 8 bases match TRBD1. CDR1 and CDR2 (germline): SGDLS, YYNGEE. V lost 4 bases and J lost 2; bases outside the gene matches: 4. This CDR3 is 14 amino acids long.

CDR3 region: CASSLRRNTEAFF. In DNA form, the CDR3 reads TGTGCCAGCAGTTTAAGGAGAAACACTGAAGCTTTCTTT. The chain links TRBV12-3 or TRBV12-4 to TRBJ1-1; D is undetermined. Trimming removed 2 bases from V and 2 bases from J, with 6 bases in between. The length of the CDR3 is 13 residues.

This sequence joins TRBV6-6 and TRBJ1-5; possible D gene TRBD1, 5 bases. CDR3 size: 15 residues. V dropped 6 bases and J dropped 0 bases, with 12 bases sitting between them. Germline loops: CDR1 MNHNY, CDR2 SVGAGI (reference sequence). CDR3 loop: CASRGRLGSNQPQHF. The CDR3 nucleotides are TGTGCCAGCAGGGGGCGACTGGGTAGCAATCAGCCCCAGCATTTT.

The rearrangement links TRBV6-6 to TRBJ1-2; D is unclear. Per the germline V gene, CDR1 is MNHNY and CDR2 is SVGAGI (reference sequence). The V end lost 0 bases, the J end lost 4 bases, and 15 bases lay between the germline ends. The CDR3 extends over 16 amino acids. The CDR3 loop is CASSYSLDGGSYGYTF. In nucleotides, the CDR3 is TGTGCCAGCAGTTACTCTTTAGACGGCGGGAGCTATGGCTACACCTTC.

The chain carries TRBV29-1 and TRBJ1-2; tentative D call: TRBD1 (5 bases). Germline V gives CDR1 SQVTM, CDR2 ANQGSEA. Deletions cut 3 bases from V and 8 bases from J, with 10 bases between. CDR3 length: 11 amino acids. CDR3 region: CSVDLGRGYTF. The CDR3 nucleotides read TGCAGCGTTGATTTGGGGCGGGGCTACACCTTC.

The DNA for the CDR3 is TGTGCTAGTGACGTGGGACAACCGAACACTGAAGCTTTCTTT. Translated: CASDVGQPNTEAFF. The chain is built from TRBV12-5 and TRBJ1-1; TRBD1 is a possible D gene (6 bases). V was shortened by 7 bases and J by 1 base, with 13 bases between the two germline ends. The CDR3 loop spans 14 amino acids. Per germline, CDR1 LGHNT and CDR2 FRNRAP.

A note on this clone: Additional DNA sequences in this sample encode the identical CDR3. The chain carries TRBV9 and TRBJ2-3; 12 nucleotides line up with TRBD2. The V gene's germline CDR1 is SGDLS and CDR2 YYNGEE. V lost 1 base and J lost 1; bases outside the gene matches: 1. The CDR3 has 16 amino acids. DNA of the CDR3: TGTGCCAGCAGCGTAAGACTAGCGGGGGGCACAGATACGCAGTATTTT. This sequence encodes CASSVRLAGGTDTQYF.

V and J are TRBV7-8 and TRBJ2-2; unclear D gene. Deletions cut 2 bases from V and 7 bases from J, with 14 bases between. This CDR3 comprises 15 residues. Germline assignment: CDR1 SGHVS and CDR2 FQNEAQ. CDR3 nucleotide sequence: TGTGCCAGCAGCTTAAATGCGGTTTTCAGCGGGGAGCTGTTTTTT. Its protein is CASSLNAVFSGELFF.

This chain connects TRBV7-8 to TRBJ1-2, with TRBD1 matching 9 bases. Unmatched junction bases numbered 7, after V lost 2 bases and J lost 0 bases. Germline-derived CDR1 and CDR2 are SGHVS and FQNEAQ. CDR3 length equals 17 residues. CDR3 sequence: CASSLLDRGGPNYGYTF. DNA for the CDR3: TGTGCCAGCAGCTTATTAGACAGGGGGGGGCCTAACTATGGCTACACCTTC.

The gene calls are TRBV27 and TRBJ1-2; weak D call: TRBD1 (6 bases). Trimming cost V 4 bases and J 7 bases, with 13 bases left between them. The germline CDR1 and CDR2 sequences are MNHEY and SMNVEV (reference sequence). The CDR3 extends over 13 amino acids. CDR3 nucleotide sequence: TGTGCCAGCAGTTCCTACAGGGCCCCTGGCTACACCTTC. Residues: CASSSYRAPGYTF.

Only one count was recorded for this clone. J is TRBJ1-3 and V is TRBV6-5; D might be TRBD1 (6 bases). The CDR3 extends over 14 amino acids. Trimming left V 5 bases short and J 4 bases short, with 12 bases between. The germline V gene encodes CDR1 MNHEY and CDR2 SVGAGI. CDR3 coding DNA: TGTGCCAGCAGTACAGGGACCTCCGGAAACACCATATATTTT. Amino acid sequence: CASSTGTSGNTIYF.

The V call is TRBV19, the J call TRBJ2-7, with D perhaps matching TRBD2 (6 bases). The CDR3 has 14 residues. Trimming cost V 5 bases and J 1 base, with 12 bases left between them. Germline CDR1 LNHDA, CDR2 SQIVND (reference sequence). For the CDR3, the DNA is TGTGCCAGTAGTCACGGGGGACGTTCCTACGAGCAGTACTTC. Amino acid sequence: CASSHGGRSYEQYF.

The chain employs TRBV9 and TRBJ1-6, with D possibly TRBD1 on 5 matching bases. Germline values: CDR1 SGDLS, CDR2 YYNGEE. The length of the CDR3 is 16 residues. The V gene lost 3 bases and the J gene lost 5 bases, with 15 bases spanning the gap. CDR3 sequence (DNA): TGTGCCAGCAGCGCTTTCGGCCGGGGGGATAATTCACCCCTCCACTTT. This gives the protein CASSAFGRGDNSPLHF.

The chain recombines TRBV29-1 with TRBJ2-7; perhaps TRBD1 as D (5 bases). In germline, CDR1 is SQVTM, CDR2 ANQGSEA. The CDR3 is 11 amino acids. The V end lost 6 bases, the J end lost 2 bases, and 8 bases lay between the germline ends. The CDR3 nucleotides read TGCAGCGTCCAAGGGGCCTACGAGCAGTACTTC. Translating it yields CSVQGAYEQYF.

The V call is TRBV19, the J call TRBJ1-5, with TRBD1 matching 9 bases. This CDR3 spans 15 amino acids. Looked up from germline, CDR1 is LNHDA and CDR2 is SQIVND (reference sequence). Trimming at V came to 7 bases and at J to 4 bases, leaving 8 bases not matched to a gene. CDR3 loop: CASTQTGGGNQPQHF. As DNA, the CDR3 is TGTGCCAGTACCCAAACAGGGGGCGGTAATCAGCCCCAGCATTTT.

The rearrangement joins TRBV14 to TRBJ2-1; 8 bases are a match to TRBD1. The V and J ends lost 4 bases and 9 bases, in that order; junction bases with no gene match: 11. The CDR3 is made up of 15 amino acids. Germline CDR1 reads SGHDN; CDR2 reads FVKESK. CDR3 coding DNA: TGTGCCAGCAGCCGGACAGGGTGGAGTAGGGGTGAGCAGTTCTTC. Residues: CASSRTGWSRGEQFF.

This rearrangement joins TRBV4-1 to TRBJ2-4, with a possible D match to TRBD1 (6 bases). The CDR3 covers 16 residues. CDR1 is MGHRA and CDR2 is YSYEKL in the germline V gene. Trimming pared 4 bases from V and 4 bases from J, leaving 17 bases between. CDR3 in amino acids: CASSLPPAGEKNIQYF. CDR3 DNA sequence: TGCGCCAGCAGCCTCCCTCCGGCAGGGGAAAAAAACATTCAGTACTTC.

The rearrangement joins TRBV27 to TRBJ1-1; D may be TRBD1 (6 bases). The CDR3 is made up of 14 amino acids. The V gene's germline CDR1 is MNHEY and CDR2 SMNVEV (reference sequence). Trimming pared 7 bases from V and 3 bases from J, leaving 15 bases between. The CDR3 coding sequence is TGTGCCAGCACTTCCGACCCAGGGGACACTGAAGCTTTCTTT. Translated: CASTSDPGDTEAFF.